The clone carrying this T cell receptor beta chain was detected a few times. The sample originates from a study of identical twins. V gave up 1 base and J gave up 3 bases; unmatched junction bases: 2. The CDR3 consists of 15 residues. Germline V CDR1 and CDR2: SGHVS, FQNEAQ. TCRdb re-called the 5' RACE reads through MiXCR, storing one row per CDR3 protein. Found here are fewer than 550,000 distinct CDR3 sequences, 12% to 15% of them singletons; the top ten hold about 0.4%. These same data were also listed under a study on yellow fever vaccine responses in identical twins.

Sequencing input: CD4+ T cells sorted from blood. The V and J genes are TRBV7-8 and TRBJ2-7, with 11 bases matching TRBD2. The receptor was derived from a woman aged 18-29 years in good health. The CDR3 DNA reads TGTGCCAGCAGCTTAGAAACTAGCGGGAGCTACGAGCAGTACTTC. It translates to CASSLETSGSYEQYF.